These T cell receptor beta chains were read from a single sample in a study of cytomegalovirus exposure and HLA in healthy donors. The repertoire was sequenced with immunoSEQ multiplex PCR; TCRdb's copy has only in-frame clones and lacks some. Of tens of thousands of clones listed, roughly three quarters are singletons. Specimen: PBMCs. These receptors originate from a woman in her 40s in good health and CMV-seropositive. Each CDR3 is given with its conserved first and last residue. Each record gives: D gene, J gene, clone size, V gene, CDR3 DNA, CDR3 protein. The D gene is left open where the match is weak. Some rows have no size entry. The others give once, few or many, or a class for an expanded clone.

D: NA
J: TRBJ1-1
size: NA
V: TRBV7-2
DNA: TGTGCCAGCAGCTTAGATGGGGCCCTGAACACTGAAGCTTTCTTT
CDR3: CASSLDGALNTEAFF

D: TRBD2
J: TRBJ2-2
size: few
V: TRBV18
DNA: TGTGCCAGCTACGGGAGGGGAGAGAACACCGGGGAGCTGTTTTTT
CDR3: CASYGRGENTGELFF

D: NA
J: TRBJ1-5
size: NA
V: TRBV2
DNA: TGTGCCAGCAGCGACCCTGGACAGTTGAACAATCAGCCCCAGCATTTT
CDR3: CASSDPGQLNNQPQHF

D: TRBD1
J: TRBJ1-4
size: NA
V: TRBV28
DNA: TGTGCCAGCAGAGACGGGACAGCGACTAATGAAAAACTGTTTTTT
CDR3: CASRDGTATNEKLFF

D: NA
J: TRBJ1-2
size: NA
V: TRBV6-5
DNA: TGTGCCAGTCGAGCTAACTATGGCTACACCTTC
CDR3: CASRANYGYTF

D: TRBD1
J: TRBJ1-2
size: NA
V: TRBV2
DNA: TGTGCCAGCAGTGAAGCGCGGACAGGGAATGGCTACACCTTC
CDR3: CASSEARTGNGYTF

D: NA
J: TRBJ1-2
size: few
V: TRBV4-2
DNA: TGTGCCAGCAGCCGGGCGGGGGCGTGGTATGGCTACACCTTC
CDR3: CASSRAGAWYGYTF

D: TRBD2
J: TRBJ2-4
size: few
V: TRBV5-1
DNA: TGCGCCAGCAGCTTGGCGGGGGGACTAGTTAACAGCTTGTGGTACTTC
CDR3: CASSLAGGLVNSLWYF

D: TRBD1
J: TRBJ1-6
size: NA
V: TRBV6-5
DNA: TGTGCCAGCAGTATAGACAGGGGTGGGCCCCTCCACTTT
CDR3: CASSIDRGGPLHF

D: NA
J: TRBJ1-2
size: once
V: TRBV30
DNA: TGTGCCTGGGACAGCGATCACTATGGCTACACCTTC
CDR3: CAWDSDHYGYTF

D: TRBD2
J: TRBJ2-7
size: few
V: TRBV7-9
DNA: TGTGCCAGCAGCTTAGCTCCGGGACTATACGAGCAGTACTTC
CDR3: CASSLAPGLYEQYF

D: NA
J: TRBJ1-5
size: once
V: TRBV2
DNA: TGTGCCAGCAGTCAAACAGGGAATCAGCCCCAGCATTTT
CDR3: CASSQTGNQPQHF

D: TRBD2
J: TRBJ2-1
size: NA
V: TRBV27
DNA: TGTGCCAGCAGTCCCACTAGCGGGCTCTACAATGAGCAGTTCTTC
CDR3: CASSPTSGLYNEQFF

D: TRBD2
J: TRBJ2-1
size: NA
V: TRBV19
DNA: TGTGCCAGTAGCCTCTATGTGCGGGGGGGCCCCGGTGAGCAGTTCTTC
CDR3: CASSLYVRGGPGEQFF

D: NA
J: TRBJ2-3
size: NA
V: TRBV10-3
DNA: TGTGCCATCAGTGAGCGCCCCCCGACGACACCCACTAGTAGCACAGATACGCAGTATTTT
CDR3: CAISERPPTTPTSSTDTQYF

D: NA
J: TRBJ2-1
size: NA
V: TRBV18
DNA: TGTGCCAGCTCGGGTCGGCCAGCGAATGAGCAGTTCTTC
CDR3: CASSGRPANEQFF

D: NA
J: TRBJ2-1
size: NA
V: TRBV5-1
DNA: TGCGCCAGCAGCACCCAGAGCACAGGGTCCAATGAGCAGTTCTTC
CDR3: CASSTQSTGSNEQFF

D: NA
J: TRBJ2-5
size: NA
V: TRBV30
DNA: TGTGCCTGGAGTGGAGGGGGAGAGACCCAGTACTTC
CDR3: CAWSGGGETQYF

D: TRBD1
J: TRBJ2-1
size: once
V: TRBV28
DNA: TGTGCCAGCAGGTTAGGGGACAGGAGATACAATGAGCAGTTCTTC
CDR3: CASRLGDRRYNEQFF

D: NA
J: TRBJ2-3
size: NA
V: TRBV7-8
DNA: TGTGCCAGCAGCTTAGGTGGAGGTACGCAGTATTTT
CDR3: CASSLGGGTQYF

D: TRBD2
J: TRBJ2-5
size: NA
V: TRBV5-3
DNA: TGTGCCAGAAGCTTACGTAGCGGGCCCTACCAAGAGACCCAGTACTTC
CDR3: CARSLRSGPYQETQYF

D: TRBD1
J: TRBJ1-5
size: NA
V: TRBV5-1
DNA: TGCGCCAGCGCCCCGAGACAACCGGGACAGGTGGCATATAGCAATCAGCCCCAGCATTTT
CDR3: CASAPRQPGQVAYSNQPQHF

D: NA
J: TRBJ2-7
size: NA
V: TRBV28
DNA: TGTGCCAGCAGGTCCCCCCGGGGTCAGCAGTACTTC
CDR3: CASRSPRGQQYF

D: TRBD2
J: TRBJ2-2
size: NA
V: TRBV19
DNA: TGTGCCAGTAGTGTACTAGCGGGTTTCCCGGGGGAGCTGTTTTTT
CDR3: CASSVLAGFPGELFF

D: NA
J: TRBJ1-3
size: NA
V: TRBV7-6
DNA: TGTGCCAGCAGCTGGAGAGGTAGAAGCGGTTCCTCTGGAAACACCATATATTTT
CDR3: CASSWRGRSGSSGNTIYF

D: NA
J: TRBJ1-2
size: NA
V: TRBV4-2
DNA: TGTGCCAGCAGCCAAGAAATCGGGGGAGGTAACTATGGCTACACCTTC
CDR3: CASSQEIGGGNYGYTF

D: NA
J: TRBJ2-5
size: NA
V: TRBV4-1
DNA: TGCGCCAGCAGCCGAGTGGAGGTGCTCGGGACATTAGCACAAGAGACCCAGTACTTC
CDR3: CASSRVEVLGTLAQETQYF

D: TRBD2
J: TRBJ2-1
size: NA
V: TRBV5-1
DNA: TGCGCCAGCAGCTCCGGGACTAGCGGAAACAATGAGCAGTTCTTC
CDR3: CASSSGTSGNNEQFF

D: TRBD1
J: TRBJ2-7
size: NA
V: TRBV6-5
DNA: TGTGCCAGCAGTTACCGGGACAGGGAAACCTACGAGCAGTACTTC
CDR3: CASSYRDRETYEQYF

D: NA
J: TRBJ1-6
size: NA
V: TRBV10-3
DNA: TGTGCCATCAGTGAGGAGGCATTCGGTTCACCCCTCCACTTT
CDR3: CAISEEAFGSPLHF

D: NA
J: TRBJ1-1
size: once
V: TRBV2
DNA: TGTGCCAGCAGTCCGAGCTACCCCGGGGGGACTGAAGCTTTCTTT
CDR3: CASSPSYPGGTEAFF

D: NA
J: TRBJ1-2
size: NA
V: TRBV6-5
DNA: TGTGCCAGCAGTTTTCTGTTACGGGGTCGAGGCTATGGCTACACCTTC
CDR3: CASSFLLRGRGYGYTF

D: NA
J: TRBJ1-3
size: NA
V: TRBV5-6
DNA: TGTGCCAGCAGCTTGGGGCTGTCGGGGGGCGTCGGAAACACCATATATTTT
CDR3: CASSLGLSGGVGNTIYF

D: TRBD1
J: TRBJ1-1
size: NA
V: TRBV11-2
DNA: TGTGCCAGCAGCTTAGTCCTTCTCGGGACAGGGGACACTGAAGCTTTCTTT
CDR3: CASSLVLLGTGDTEAFF

D: TRBD1
J: TRBJ1-1
size: NA
V: TRBV7-6
DNA: TGTGCCAGCAGCTTAGAAGCAGGGGGTATGGGCACTGAAGCTTTCTTT
CDR3: CASSLEAGGMGTEAFF

D: NA
J: TRBJ1-4
size: NA
V: TRBV29-1
DNA: TGCAGCGTAAGGCAACCAGGGTCAACTAATGAAAAACTGTTTTTT
CDR3: CSVRQPGSTNEKLFF

D: TRBD2
J: TRBJ2-1
size: NA
V: TRBV7-9
DNA: TGTGCCAGCAGGATACTAGCGGTATCCTACAATGAGCAGTTCTTC
CDR3: CASRILAVSYNEQFF

D: TRBD2
J: TRBJ2-3
size: NA
V: TRBV6-1
DNA: TGTGCCAGCACTCGACTAGCGGGGTCCACAGATACGCAGTATTTT
CDR3: CASTRLAGSTDTQYF

D: NA
J: TRBJ1-2
size: once
V: TRBV30
DNA: TGTGCCTGGAATTCGGACAGACTCTATGGCTACACCTTC
CDR3: CAWNSDRLYGYTF

D: TRBD1
J: TRBJ2-1
size: once
V: TRBV10-3
DNA: TGTGCCATCAGTGACGCGGGACAGGGACGCTACAATGAGCAGTTCTTC
CDR3: CAISDAGQGRYNEQFF

D: TRBD2
J: TRBJ2-1
size: NA
V: TRBV19
DNA: TGTGCCAGTAGTGACCCCCCCGGGACTAGCGGATCCTACAATGAGCAGTTCTTC
CDR3: CASSDPPGTSGSYNEQFF

D: NA
J: TRBJ2-5
size: NA
V: TRBV6-6
DNA: TGTGCCAGCAGTTACTCGAGTCAGGGCAGTGCGACCCAGTACTTC
CDR3: CASSYSSQGSATQYF

D: TRBD1
J: TRBJ2-7
size: NA
V: TRBV30
DNA: TGTGCCTTTTCAGGACAGGGGATCCCCCTAGGCGAGCAGTACTTC
CDR3: CAFSGQGIPLGEQYF

D: TRBD1
J: TRBJ1-4
size: NA
V: TRBV5-1
DNA: TGCGCCAGCAGCCCCGAAACCGGGACAGGGAATGAAAAACTGTTTTTT
CDR3: CASSPETGTGNEKLFF

D: TRBD2
J: TRBJ2-7
size: NA
V: TRBV10-3
DNA: TGTGCCATCAGTCGGTTAGCGGGAGGCTACGAGCAGTACTTC
CDR3: CAISRLAGGYEQYF